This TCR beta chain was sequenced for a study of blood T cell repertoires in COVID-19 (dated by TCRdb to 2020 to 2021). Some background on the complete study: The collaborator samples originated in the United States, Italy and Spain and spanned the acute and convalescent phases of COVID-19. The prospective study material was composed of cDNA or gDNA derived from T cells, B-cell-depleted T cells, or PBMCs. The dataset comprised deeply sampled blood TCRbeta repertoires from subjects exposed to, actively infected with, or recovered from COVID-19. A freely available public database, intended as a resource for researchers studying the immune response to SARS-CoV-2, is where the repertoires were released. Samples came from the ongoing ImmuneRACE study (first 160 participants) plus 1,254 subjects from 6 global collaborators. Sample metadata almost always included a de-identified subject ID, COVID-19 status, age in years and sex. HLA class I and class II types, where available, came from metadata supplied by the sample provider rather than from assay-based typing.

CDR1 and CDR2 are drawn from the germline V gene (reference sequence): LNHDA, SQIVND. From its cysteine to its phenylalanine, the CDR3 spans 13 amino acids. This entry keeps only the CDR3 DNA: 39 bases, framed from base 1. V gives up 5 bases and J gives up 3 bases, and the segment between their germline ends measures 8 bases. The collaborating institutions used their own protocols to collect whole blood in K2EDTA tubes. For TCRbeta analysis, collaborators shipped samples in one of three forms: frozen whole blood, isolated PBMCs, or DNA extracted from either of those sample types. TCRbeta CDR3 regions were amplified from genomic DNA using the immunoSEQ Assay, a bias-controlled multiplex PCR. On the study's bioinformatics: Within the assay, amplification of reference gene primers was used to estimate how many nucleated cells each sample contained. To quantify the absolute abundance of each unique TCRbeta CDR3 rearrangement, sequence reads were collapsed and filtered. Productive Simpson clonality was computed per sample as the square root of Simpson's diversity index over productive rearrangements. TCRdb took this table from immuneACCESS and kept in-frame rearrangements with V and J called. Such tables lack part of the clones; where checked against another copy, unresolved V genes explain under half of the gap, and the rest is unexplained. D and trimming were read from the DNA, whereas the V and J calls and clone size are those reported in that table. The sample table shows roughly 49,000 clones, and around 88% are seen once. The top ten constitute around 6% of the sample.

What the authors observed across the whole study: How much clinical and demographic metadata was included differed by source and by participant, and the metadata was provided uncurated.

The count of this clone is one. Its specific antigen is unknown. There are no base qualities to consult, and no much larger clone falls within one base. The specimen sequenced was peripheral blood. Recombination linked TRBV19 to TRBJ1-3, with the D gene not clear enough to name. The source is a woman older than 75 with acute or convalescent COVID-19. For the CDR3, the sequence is CASSPPGGNTIYF. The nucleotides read TGTGCCAGTAGTCCCCCAGGTGGAAACACCATATATTTT.